These 18 T cell receptor beta chains came from one sample sequenced in a study of T cells in Graves' hyperthyroidism and ophthalmopathy. Researchers took RNA transcripts and amplified the TCR beta CDR3 regions from them. Using the HTBI primer set, a first-round RT-PCR was run on the TCR CDR3. TCRdb reanalysed the multiplex PCR reads using MiXCR and keeps one entry per CDR3 protein. The table lists over 700,000 distinct CDR3 sequences, 35% of them singletons, with around a third in the top ten. Sequenced sample: blood. These receptors were collected from a woman aged 35 to 49 with Graves' hyperthyroidism.

This clonotype has only a few counts. V is TRBV4-3 and J is TRBJ1-2, with 9 bases aligning to TRBD1. CDR1 is LGHNA, CDR2 YSLEER, per germline. The CDR3 length is 14 residues. The trim removed 1 base at V and 6 bases at J, leaving 3 bases unmatched. This CDR3 is CASSQGQGENGYTF. For the CDR3, the DNA is TGCGCCAGCAGCCAAGGACAGGGGGAGAATGGCTACACCTTC.

The V call is TRBV2, the J call TRBJ1-5; D remains unclear. Trimming pared 0 bases from V and 5 bases from J, leaving 8 bases between. The CDR3 consists of 14 residues. Germline CDR1 is SNHLY and CDR2 is FYNNEI. The CDR3 is CASSEATADQPQHF. CDR3 coding DNA: TGTGCCAGCAGTGAAGCGACGGCCGATCAGCCCCAGCATTTT. The full variable domain, in which reference TRBV2 and TRBJ1-5 provide the parts outside the CDR3, is EPEVTQTPSHQVTQMGQEVILRCVPISNHLYFYWYRQILGQKVEFLVSFYNNEISEKSEIFDDQFSVERPDGSNFTLKIRSTKLEDSAMYFCASSEATADQPQHFGDGTRLSIL.

The chain employs TRBV10-1 and TRBJ1-3, with 7 nucleotides matching TRBD1. The germline V gene has CDR1 WNHNN and CDR2 SYGVQD (reference sequence). V lost 5 bases and J lost 0; bases outside the gene matches: 7. The CDR3 contains 16 residues. CDR3: CASSKSGTDSGNTIYF. CDR3 coding DNA: TGCGCCAGCAGTAAATCCGGGACAGACTCTGGAAACACCATATATTTT.

This clonotype was observed at least ten times. The chain couples TRBV5-4 to TRBJ1-2, with TRBD1 as a possible D gene (6 bases). The V end was cut by 2 bases, the J end by 3 bases, with 11 bases between. The CDR3 contains 14 residues. CDR1 is SGHNT and CDR2 is YYREEE in the germline V gene (reference sequence). The CDR3 nucleotides read TGTGCCAGCAGCTTACAGGGTGCTGACTATGGCTACACCTTC. Translating it yields CASSLQGADYGYTF. Variable domain in full (rest from reference TRBV5-4 and TRBJ1-2): ETGVTQSPTHLIKTRGQQVTLRCSSQSGHNTVSWYQQALGQGPQFIFQYYREEENGRGNFPPRFSGLQFPNYSSELNVNALELDDSALYLCASSLQGADYGYTFGSGTRLTVV.

This clonotype was counted between two and nine times. DNA for the CDR3: TGCGCCAGCAGCCAAGATAGGAGGGGTGACACCATATATTTT. Amino acid sequence: CASSQDRRGDTIYF. The genes are TRBV4-3 and TRBJ1-3; D possibly corresponds to TRBD1 (5 bases). The CDR3 loop spans 14 amino acids. Looked up from germline, CDR1 is LGHNA and CDR2 is YSLEER. V was trimmed by 0 bases and J by 8 bases, leaving 11 bases between them.

This clonotype was seen a handful of times. This sequence joins TRBV25-1 and TRBJ1-2, with TRBD1 as a possible D gene (5 bases). Germline CDR1 is MGHDK and CDR2 is SYGVNS. CDR3 length equals 15 residues. Trimming removed 6 bases at V and 5 bases at J, with 19 bases between. CDR3 amino acids: CASSQVGDRQYGYTF. The DNA of the CDR3 is TGTGCCAGCAGCCAAGTTGGTGACAGACAATATGGCTACACCTTC.

This clonotype was recorded a few times. The chain carries TRBV19 and TRBJ1-6; D possibly corresponds to TRBD1 (5 bases). This CDR3 spans 15 amino acids. V gave up 7 bases and J gave up 4 bases, with 14 bases separating them. Germline lookup yields CDR1 LNHDA and CDR2 SQIVND (reference sequence). The CDR3 DNA follows: TGTGCCAGTACCGAGACCGGGGCATATAATTCACCCCTCCACTTT. It translates to CASTETGAYNSPLHF.

V usage is TRBV20-1 and J usage is TRBJ2-5; 13 bases map to TRBD2. This CDR3 is 15 amino acids long. The germline V gene encodes CDR1 DFQATT and CDR2 SNEGSKA (reference sequence). The J segment lost 3 bases and the V segment lost 6 bases, leaving 7 bases of the junction unmatched. DNA of the CDR3: TGCAGTGCAGGTGGGGGACTAGCGGGGAAAGAGACCCAGTACTTC. This translates into CSAGGGLAGKETQYF.

As regards this clonotype: This sequence may be a read error, since a much larger clone differs from it by one base. This sequence joins TRBV5-1 and TRBJ1-2; 7 bases match TRBD1. CDR3 length: 13 amino acids. The V gene's germline CDR1 is SGHRS and CDR2 YFSETQ. CDR3 nucleotides: TGCGCCAGCAGGACAGGGTTTCGCTATGGCTACGCCTTC. This gives the protein CASRTGFRYGYAF.

J is TRBJ1-1 and V is TRBV25-1; D is uncertain. The CDR3 length is 12 residues. The germline V gene encodes CDR1 MGHDK and CDR2 SYGVNS. This CDR3 is CVLPACQVEAFF. In nucleotides, the CDR3 is TGTGTGCTACCAGCATGTCAGGTTGAAGCTTTCTTT.

As concerns this clonotype: The CDR3 ends on some other residue instead of the conserved phenylalanine or tryptophan, so this is likely a read error. V usage is TRBV5-1 and J usage is TRBJ1-1; possible D gene TRBD1, 5 bases. The germline gives CDR1 SGHRS, CDR2 YFSETQ. CDR3 length: 15 residues. The CDR3 here is CAGSLEAGNFAEAFL. CDR3 nucleotides: TGCGCCGGCAGCTTGGAGGCAGGGAATTTCGCTGAAGCTTTCCTT.

The chain carries TRBV20-1 and TRBJ2-1, with D unresolved. This CDR3 is built from 12 residues. Germline V gene sequence: CDR1 DFQATT, CDR2 SNEGSKA (reference sequence). With 0 bases removed from V and 7 bases from J, the gap between germline ends came to 7 bases. The chain's CDR3 is CSAREAGNEQFF. In nucleotides, the CDR3 is TGCAGTGCTAGAGAGGCAGGAAATGAGCAGTTCTTC.

This clonotype was detected a few times. V and J are TRBV7-2 and TRBJ2-7, with 7 nucleotides matching TRBD2. The germline gives CDR1 SGHTA, CDR2 FQGNSA. CDR3 length: 16 residues. Trimming removed 1 base from V and 1 base from J; junction bases left unmatched: 7. CDR3 sequence reads: CASSLDASGVSYEQYF. The CDR3 DNA reads as TGTGCCAGCAGCTTAGATGCCAGCGGGGTTTCCTACGAGCAGTACTTC. Full variable domain (rest looked up from reference TRBV7-2 and TRBJ2-7): GAGVSQSPSNKVTEKGKDVELRCDPISGHTALYWYRQSLGQGLEFLIYFQGNSAPDKSGLPSDRFSAERTGGSVSTLTIQRTQQEDSAVYLCASSLDASGVSYEQYFGPGTRLTVT.

The sample holds a few counts of this clonotype. The rearrangement joins TRBV19 to TRBJ1-6; 8 nucleotides align to TRBD1. Germline trimming cut 3 bases from V and 10 bases from J; bases unmatched to any gene: 8. The CDR3 consists of 15 residues. CDR1 LNHDA and CDR2 SQIVND come from the germline V gene (reference sequence). CDR3 loop: CASSITGGRPSPLHF. The DNA for the CDR3 is TGTGCCAGTAGTATTACAGGGGGTAGACCGTCACCCCTCCACTTT.

V usage is TRBV7-8 and J usage is TRBJ2-7, with 9 bases identical to TRBD1. The length of the CDR3 is 18 residues. The junction had 13 bases not matched to a gene; V was cut back by 2 bases and J by 2 bases. Germline lookup yields CDR1 SGHVS and CDR2 FQNEAQ. The CDR3 DNA follows: TGTGCCAGCAGCTTACGGGGAGCCTTAGGGACAGGGACCTACGAGCAGTACTTC. Translated: CASSLRGALGTGTYEQYF.

This clonotype has ten or more counts. The rearrangement joins TRBV29-1 to TRBJ1-2; D remains unclear. This CDR3 spans 12 amino acids. From germline, CDR1 is SQVTM and CDR2 ANQGSEA. Between the trimmed V and J ends, which lost 4 bases and 6 bases, there was a span of 12 bases. The CDR3 DNA follows: TGCAGCGTTGGACCGGATGAGAATGGCTACACCTTC. Translating it yields CSVGPDENGYTF.

This clonotype was detected only a few times. The chain uses TRBV2 and TRBJ2-2, with D unclear. Trimming left V 7 bases short and J 2 bases short, with 5 bases between. Germline CDR1 is SNHLY and CDR2 is FYNNEI. There are 12 residues in the CDR3. CDR3 coding DNA: TGTGCCAGCATTATTAACACCGGGGAGCTGTTTTTT. This translates into CASIINTGELFF. Drawing the rest from reference TRBV2 and TRBJ2-2, the complete variable domain is EPEVTQTPSHQVTQMGQEVILRCVPISNHLYFYWYRQILGQKVEFLVSFYNNEISEKSEIFDDQFSVERPDGSNFTLKIRSTKLEDSAMYFCASIINTGELFFGEGSRLTVL.

The V gene is TRBV6-4, the J gene TRBJ1-6; D is possibly TRBD1 (5 bases). CDR1 MRHNA and CDR2 SNTAGT come from the germline V gene. V shed 5 bases and J shed 5 bases, with 16 bases lying between them. The CDR3 is 16 residues long. CDR3 loop: CASSLTVEGNNSPLHF. As DNA, the CDR3 is TGTGCCAGCAGTTTAACGGTAGAGGGGAATAATTCACCCCTCCACTTT.